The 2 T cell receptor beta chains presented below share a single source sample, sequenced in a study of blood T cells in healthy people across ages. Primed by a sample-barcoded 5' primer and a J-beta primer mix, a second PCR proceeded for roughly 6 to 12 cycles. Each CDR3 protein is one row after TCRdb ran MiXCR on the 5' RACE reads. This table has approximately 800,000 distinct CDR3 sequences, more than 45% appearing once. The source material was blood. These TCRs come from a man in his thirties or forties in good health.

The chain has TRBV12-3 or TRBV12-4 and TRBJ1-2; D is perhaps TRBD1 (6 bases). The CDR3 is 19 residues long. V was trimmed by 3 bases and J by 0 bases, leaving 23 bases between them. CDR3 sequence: CASSFVGSGGPNPNYGYTF. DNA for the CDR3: TGTGCCAGCAGTTTCGTTGGGTCGGGGGGGCCCAACCCTAACTATGGCTACACCTTC.

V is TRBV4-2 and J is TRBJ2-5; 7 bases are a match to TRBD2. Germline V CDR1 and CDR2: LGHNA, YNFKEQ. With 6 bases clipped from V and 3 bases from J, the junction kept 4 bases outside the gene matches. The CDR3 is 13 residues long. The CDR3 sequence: CASRGSGKETQYF. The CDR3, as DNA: TGTGCCAGCAGGGGAAGCGGGAAAGAGACCCAGTACTTC.